This T cell receptor (beta chain) was identified in a study of T cells in Graves' hyperthyroidism and ophthalmopathy (dated by TCRdb to between 2017 and 2020). Regarding the study in general: Peripheral blood samples were taken at the time of initial diagnosis, prior to any treatment. Whether ophthalmopathy could be predicted prospectively was tested in an independent validation cohort made up of under 20 hyperthyroidism patients plus 17 patients who later progressed to ophthalmopathy. In addition, the study compared T-cell repertoires in thyroid tissue and in blood from roughly six Graves' hyperthyroidism patients. After blood sampling, hyperthyroidism patients were treated with methimazole at a starting dose of 30 mg daily, and ophthalmopathy patients were treated with high-dose intravenous methylprednisolone. The 75 to 100 discovery patients were randomly split 7:3 into training and test sets. According to the paper, TCR Vbeta CDR3 sequencing was carried out on 135 peripheral blood samples, which came from under 50 ophthalmopathy, around 75 hyperthyroidism and approximately 17 progressor patients. A discovery cohort of about a hundred patients, about 43 with Graves' ophthalmopathy and approximately 57 with stable Graves' hyperthyroidism, was used to find distinguishing TCR V-J signatures.

Beyond this particular receptor, the publication reports: A model built on a 13 V-J signature distinguished ophthalmopathy from stable hyperthyroidism, reaching around 88% sensitivity and about 81% specificity in cross-validation and 80%/75% in testing. Most expanded thyroid clonotypes (frequency above 0.001) were also found in blood, which suggests that blood repertoires may mirror thyroid immune responses. No statistical method was used to set the sample size in advance, and investigators knew the group allocation. During validation, the model predicted progression to ophthalmopathy a median of about 6.5 months ahead of onset, with almost 71% sensitivity and around 72% specificity.

Looking up the germline V gene yields CDR1 KGHSH and CDR2 LQKENI. The CDR3 numbers 14 residues from cysteine through phenylalanine. Solely the CDR3 DNA is kept, with 42 bases framed from the first base. The V end loses 3 bases and the J end loses 5 bases, and a stretch of 14 bases separates them. Concerning this clonotype itself: The antigen this receptor binds is unknown. Being one base from a much bigger clone, this may be a read error.

Ophthalmopathy patients had moderately to severely active disease, Clinical Activity Score of at least 3, NOSPECS grade of at least 4, and duration under 3 months. Patients with uncontrolled infections, other autoimmune diseases, pregnancy or lactation were excluded. Diagnoses were established on the basis of clinical symptoms, serum thyroxine and TRAb, thyroid ultrasound, and orbital computed tomography. Ficoll-Paque density gradient centrifugation was used to isolate PBMCs from 8 to 10 ml of fresh peripheral blood. Total RNA was extracted with Trizol reagent, and quality was checked on an Agilent 2100 Bioanalyzer. The TCR beta CDR3 regions were amplified from the RNA transcripts. The TCR CDR3 was subjected to a first round of RT-PCR using the HTBI primer set and the Qiagen OneStep RT-PCR kit. The libraries were constructed in a second round of multiplex PCR and then size-selected and purified. Paired-end sequencing of the libraries was performed with 100 bp reads on an Illumina HiSeq2000. In the paper's pipeline: SOAPnuke was used to process the raw data, with reads discarded if the reads contained adapters or uncalled bases, had a mean Phred below 15, or lacked an exact constant-primer or identifier match. COPE v1.2.5 was used to merge the high-quality paired reads, and each unique nucleotide sequence was defined as a clonotype. MiTCR v1.1 was used to align clonotypes to the IMGT TRBV, TRBD and TRBJ reference segments. The analysis was restricted to V-J combinations with a frequency above 0.0001, which together covered just over 99% of the repertoires. A TCS score was defined as the ratio between F50 (clonal expansion) and ExV (chaos), using BLOSUM62-based TCRdist between CDR3 peptides within each V-J. Welch's t-statistics and random forest reduced fewer than 600 V-J features to under 15, which were used in a naive Bayes classifier (R e1071). TCRdb redid the processing of the public reads, applying fastp at Q25 and MiXCR, and retained in-frame beta chains. Duplicate CDR3 protein sequences are folded into a single record with the most common DNA and genes. The V and J calls reflect TCRdb's pipeline rather than the authors' work. The sample contains 350,000 to 400,000 distinct CDR3 sequences, approximately 18% of them found a single time. The ten largest clones add up to around 40% of the sample.

The chain links TRBV18 with TRBJ2-7, and the D gene may be TRBD2, 6 bases matching. This clonotype originated in a man aged 18 to 30 with Graves' ophthalmopathy. The sequencing input was blood. The CDR3 is CASSPLLGGDEQYF. The nucleotide sequence reads as follows: TGTGCCAGCTCACCTCTCCTGGGAGGTGACGAGCAGTACTTC.